The clone carrying this T cell receptor (beta chain) was observed once. Antigen: not known. The method was immunoSEQ multiplex PCR; TCRdb's version includes in-frame clones alone and lacks a portion of them. The data contain 100,000 or so clones, approximately 91% of them seen just once; the ten biggest clones take up around 15%. V shed 6 bases and J shed 4 bases, with 11 bases lying between them. There are 13 residues in the CDR3. In germline, CDR1 is MNHEY, CDR2 SVGAGI. The data were taken from a study of T cell responses to AZD1222 COVID-19 vaccine. General study points: Most donors were white British and more were female, and clonal diversity was possibly underestimated. Two AZD1222 doses significantly raised spike-specific TCR breadth and depth over controls.

V usage is TRBV6-5 and J usage is TRBJ2-3, with D possibly being TRBD2 (6 bases). This TCR came from an adult in good health. The sample was peripheral blood, taken on day 0 of AZD1222 vaccination. CDR3 DNA: TGTGCCAGCAGAGGGACTGCCTCAGATACGCAGTATTTT. Translation: CASRGTASDTQYF.